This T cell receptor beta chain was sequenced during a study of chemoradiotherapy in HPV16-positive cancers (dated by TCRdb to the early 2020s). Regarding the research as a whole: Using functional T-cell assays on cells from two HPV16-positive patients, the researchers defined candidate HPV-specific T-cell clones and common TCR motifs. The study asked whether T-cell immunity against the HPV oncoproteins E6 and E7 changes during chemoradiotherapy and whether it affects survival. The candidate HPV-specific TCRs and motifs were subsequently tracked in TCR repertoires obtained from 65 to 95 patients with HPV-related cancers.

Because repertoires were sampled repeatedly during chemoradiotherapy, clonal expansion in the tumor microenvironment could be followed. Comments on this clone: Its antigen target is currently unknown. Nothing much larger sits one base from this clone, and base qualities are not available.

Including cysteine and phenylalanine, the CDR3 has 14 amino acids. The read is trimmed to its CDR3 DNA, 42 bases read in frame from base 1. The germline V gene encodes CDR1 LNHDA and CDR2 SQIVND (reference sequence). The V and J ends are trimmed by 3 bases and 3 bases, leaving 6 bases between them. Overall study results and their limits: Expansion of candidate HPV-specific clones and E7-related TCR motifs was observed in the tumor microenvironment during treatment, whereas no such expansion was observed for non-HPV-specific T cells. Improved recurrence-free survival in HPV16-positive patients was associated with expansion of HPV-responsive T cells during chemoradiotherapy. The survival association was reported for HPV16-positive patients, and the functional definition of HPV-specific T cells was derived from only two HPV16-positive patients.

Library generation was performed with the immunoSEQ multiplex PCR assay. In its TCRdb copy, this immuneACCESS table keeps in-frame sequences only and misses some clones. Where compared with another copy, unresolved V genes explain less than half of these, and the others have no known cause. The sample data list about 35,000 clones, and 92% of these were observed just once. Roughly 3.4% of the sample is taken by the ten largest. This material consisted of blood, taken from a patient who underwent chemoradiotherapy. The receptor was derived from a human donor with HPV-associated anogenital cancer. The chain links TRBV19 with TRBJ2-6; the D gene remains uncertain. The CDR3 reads CASSMGYGANVLTF. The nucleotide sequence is TGTGCCAGTAGTATGGGGTATGGGGCCAACGTCCTGACTTTC.